The table lists the clone carrying this T cell receptor (beta chain) with a count of one. Its antigen is unidentified. The data originate from a study of shared clonotypes between healthy human individuals. Looking at the study overall: Three plates were used per donor for CD4 naive, three for CD4 memory, two for CD8 naive and one for CD8 memory.

General observations from the study: Owing to a small donor count, the genetic and exposure-history diversity represented was limited.

CDR3 length: 15 residues. V was cut by 0 bases and J by 5 bases, with 11 bases left in between. Germline V gives CDR1 MGHDK, CDR2 SYGVNS. CD45RO negativity and positive selection for CCR7 defined naive CD8 cells, a population that excluded terminally differentiated effector memory CD45RA+ cells. Profiled with immunoSEQ multiplex PCR; TCRdb holds only in-frame clones, not every one. The sample carries roughly 2,000,000 clones, 93% recorded once. The source material was naive CD8+ T cells from PBMCs. The chain has TRBV25-1 and TRBJ2-1, with a weak D call TRBD2 (5 bases). This TCR derives from a man aged 18 to 29 in good health. Some clones in this sample may be carry-over from other donors' samples. The CDR3 region has the DNA TGTGCCAGCAGTGAATACCGACTATCGGACAATGAGCAGTTCTTC. It yields the protein CASSEYRLSDNEQFF.